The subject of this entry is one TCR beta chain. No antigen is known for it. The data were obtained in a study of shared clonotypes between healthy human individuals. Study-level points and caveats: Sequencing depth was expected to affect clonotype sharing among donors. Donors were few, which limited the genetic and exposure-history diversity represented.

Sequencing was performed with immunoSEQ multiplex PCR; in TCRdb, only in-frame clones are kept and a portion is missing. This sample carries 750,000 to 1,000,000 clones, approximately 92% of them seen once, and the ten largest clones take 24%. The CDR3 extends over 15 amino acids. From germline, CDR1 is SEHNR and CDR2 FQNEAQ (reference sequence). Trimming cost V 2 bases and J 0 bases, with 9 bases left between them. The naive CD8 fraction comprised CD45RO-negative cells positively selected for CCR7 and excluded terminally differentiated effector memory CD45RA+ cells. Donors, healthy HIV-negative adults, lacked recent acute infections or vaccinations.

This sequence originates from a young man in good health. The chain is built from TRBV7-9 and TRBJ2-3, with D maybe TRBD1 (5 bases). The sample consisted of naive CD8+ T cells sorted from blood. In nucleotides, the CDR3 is TGTGCCAGCAGCTTACAGACAGCTAGCACAGATACGCAGTATTTT. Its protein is CASSLQTASTDTQYF.